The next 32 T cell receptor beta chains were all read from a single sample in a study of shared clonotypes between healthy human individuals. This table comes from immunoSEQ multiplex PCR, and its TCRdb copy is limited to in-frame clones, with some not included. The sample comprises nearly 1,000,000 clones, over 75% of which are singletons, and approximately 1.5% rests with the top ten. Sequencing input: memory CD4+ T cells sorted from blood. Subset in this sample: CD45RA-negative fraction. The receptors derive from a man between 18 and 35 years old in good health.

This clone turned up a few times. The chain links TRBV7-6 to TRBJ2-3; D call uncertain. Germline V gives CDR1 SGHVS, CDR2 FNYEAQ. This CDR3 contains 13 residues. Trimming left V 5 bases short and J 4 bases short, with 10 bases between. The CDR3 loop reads CASSPGRADTQYF. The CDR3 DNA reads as TGTGCCAGCAGCCCAGGACGGGCAGATACGCAGTATTTT.

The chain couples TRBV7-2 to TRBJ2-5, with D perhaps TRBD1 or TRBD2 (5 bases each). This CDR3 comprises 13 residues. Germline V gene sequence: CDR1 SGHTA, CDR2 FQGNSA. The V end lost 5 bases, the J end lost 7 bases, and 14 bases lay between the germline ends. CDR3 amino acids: CASSPGTVGTQYF. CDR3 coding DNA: TGTGCCAGCAGCCCCGGGACCGTAGGGACCCAGTACTTC.

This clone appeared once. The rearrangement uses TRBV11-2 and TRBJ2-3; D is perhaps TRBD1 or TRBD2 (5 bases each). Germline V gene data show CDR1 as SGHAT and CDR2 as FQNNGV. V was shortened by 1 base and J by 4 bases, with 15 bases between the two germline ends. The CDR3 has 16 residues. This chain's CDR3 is CASSLGLRGRADTQYF. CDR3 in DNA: TGTGCCAGCAGCTTAGGATTACGGGGCCGGGCAGATACGCAGTATTTT.

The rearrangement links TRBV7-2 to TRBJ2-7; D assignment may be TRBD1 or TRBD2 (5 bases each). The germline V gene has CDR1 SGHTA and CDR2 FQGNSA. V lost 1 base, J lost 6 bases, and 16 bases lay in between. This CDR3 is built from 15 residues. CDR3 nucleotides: TGTGCCAGCAGCTTAGGTCCCGGGGCTAAAGGCGAGCAGTACTTC. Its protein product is CASSLGPGAKGEQYF.

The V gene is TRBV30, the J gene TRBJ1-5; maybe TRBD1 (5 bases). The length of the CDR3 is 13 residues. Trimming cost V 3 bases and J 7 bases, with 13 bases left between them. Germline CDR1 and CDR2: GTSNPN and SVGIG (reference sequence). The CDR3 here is CAWRGGEDQPQHF. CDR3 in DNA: TGTGCCTGGAGGGGAGGGGAGGACCAGCCCCAGCATTTT.

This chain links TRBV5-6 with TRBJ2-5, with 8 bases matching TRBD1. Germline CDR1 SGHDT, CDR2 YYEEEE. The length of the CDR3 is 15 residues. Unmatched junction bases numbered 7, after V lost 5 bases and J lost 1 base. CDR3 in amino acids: CASSYGQGVQETQYF. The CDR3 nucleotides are TGTGCCAGCAGTTACGGACAGGGCGTCCAAGAGACCCAGTACTTC.

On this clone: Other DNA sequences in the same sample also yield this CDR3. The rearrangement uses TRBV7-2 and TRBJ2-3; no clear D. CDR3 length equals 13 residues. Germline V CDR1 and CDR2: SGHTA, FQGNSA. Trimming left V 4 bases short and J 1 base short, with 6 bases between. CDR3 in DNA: TGTGCCAGCAGCTATGGCGGCACAGATACGCAGTATTTT. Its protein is CASSYGGTDTQYF.

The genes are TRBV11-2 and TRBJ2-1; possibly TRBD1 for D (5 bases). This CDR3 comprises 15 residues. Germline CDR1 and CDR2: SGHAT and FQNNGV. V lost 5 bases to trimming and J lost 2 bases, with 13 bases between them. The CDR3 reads CASSPQGLAYNEQFF. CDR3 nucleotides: TGTGCCAGCAGCCCCCAGGGCCTGGCCTACAATGAGCAGTTCTTC.

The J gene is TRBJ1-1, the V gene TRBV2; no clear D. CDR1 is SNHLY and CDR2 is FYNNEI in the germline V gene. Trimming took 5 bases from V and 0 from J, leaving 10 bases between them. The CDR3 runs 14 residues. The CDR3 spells CASSKVSMNTEAFF. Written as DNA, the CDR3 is TGTGCCAGCAGTAAAGTGTCCATGAACACTGAAGCTTTCTTT.

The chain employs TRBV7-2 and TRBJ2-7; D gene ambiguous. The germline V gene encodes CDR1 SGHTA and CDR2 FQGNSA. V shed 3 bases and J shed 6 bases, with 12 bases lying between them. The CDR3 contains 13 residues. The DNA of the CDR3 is TGTGCCAGCAGCTTCCGGGCCCAAGGCGAGCAGTACTTC. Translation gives CASSFRAQGEQYF.

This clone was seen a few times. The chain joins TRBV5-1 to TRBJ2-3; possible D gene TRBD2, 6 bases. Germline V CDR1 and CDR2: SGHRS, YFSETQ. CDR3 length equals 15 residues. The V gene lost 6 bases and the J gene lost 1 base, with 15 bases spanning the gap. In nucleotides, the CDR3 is TGCGCCAGCAAGCCGGGAGATTGGGGCACAGATACGCAGTATTTT. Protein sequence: CASKPGDWGTDTQYF.

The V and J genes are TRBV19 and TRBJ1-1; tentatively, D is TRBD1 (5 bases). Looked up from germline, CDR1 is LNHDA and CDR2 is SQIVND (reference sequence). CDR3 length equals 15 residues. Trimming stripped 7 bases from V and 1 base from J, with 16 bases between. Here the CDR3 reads CASTSGAHTNTEAFF. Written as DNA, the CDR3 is TGTGCCAGTACCTCCGGGGCCCACACGAACACTGAAGCTTTCTTT.

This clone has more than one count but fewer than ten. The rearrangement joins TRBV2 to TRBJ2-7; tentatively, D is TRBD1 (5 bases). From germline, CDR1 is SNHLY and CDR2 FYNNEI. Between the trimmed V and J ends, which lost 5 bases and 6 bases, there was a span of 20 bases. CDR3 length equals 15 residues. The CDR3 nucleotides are TGTGCCAGCAGTTCCTTTGGGGCCCCAGGAGCCGAGCAGTACTTC. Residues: CASSSFGAPGAEQYF.

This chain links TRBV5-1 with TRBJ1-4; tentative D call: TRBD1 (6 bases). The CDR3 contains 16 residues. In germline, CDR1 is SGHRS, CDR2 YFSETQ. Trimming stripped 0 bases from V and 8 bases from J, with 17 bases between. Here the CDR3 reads CASSLANRDASEKLFF. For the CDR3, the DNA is TGCGCCAGCAGCTTGGCAAACAGGGACGCTTCAGAAAAACTGTTTTTT.

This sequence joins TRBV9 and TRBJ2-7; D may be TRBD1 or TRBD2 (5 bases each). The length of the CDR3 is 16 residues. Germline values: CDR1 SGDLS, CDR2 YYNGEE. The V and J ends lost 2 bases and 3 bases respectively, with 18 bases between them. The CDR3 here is CASSVGEGQGLYEQYF. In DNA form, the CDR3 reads TGTGCCAGCAGCGTGGGAGAGGGGCAGGGTCTCTACGAGCAGTACTTC.

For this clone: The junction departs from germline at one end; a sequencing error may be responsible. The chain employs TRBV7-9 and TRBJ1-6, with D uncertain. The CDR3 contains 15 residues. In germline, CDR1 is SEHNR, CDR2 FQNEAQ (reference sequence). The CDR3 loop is CASSQDRGYQSPLHF. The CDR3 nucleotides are TGCGCCAGCAGCCAAGATCGAGGGTACCAATCACCCCTCCACTTT.

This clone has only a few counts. CDR3 residues: CATSRNRGTYNEQFF. Written as DNA, the CDR3 is TGTGCCACCAGCCGAAACAGAGGAACCTACAATGAGCAGTTCTTC. The V gene is TRBV15, the J gene TRBJ2-1; no clear D gene. This CDR3 is 15 amino acids long. Germline CDR1 LNHNV, CDR2 YYDKDF (reference sequence). Trimming shortened V by 5 bases and J by 2 bases, and 13 bases separated the two germline ends.

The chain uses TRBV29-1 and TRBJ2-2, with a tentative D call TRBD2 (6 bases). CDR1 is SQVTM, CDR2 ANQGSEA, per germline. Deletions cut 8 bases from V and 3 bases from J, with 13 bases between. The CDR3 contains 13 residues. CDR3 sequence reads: CSLWDSYTGELFF. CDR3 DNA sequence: TGCAGCCTATGGGACTCCTACACCGGGGAGCTGTTTTTT.

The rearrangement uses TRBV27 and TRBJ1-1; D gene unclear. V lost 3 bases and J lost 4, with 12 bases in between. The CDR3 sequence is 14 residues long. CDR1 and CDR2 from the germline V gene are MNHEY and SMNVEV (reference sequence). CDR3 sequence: CASSFQADGTEAFF. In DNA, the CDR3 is TGTGCCAGCAGTTTTCAGGCGGACGGCACTGAAGCTTTCTTT.

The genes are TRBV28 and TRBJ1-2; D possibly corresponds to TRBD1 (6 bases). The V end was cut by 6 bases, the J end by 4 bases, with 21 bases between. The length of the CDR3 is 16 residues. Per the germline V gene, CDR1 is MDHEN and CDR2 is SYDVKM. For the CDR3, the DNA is TGTGCCAGCAGGATTAATCGCCTGGGGGGCGTCTATGGCTACACCTTC. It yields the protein CASRINRLGGVYGYTF.

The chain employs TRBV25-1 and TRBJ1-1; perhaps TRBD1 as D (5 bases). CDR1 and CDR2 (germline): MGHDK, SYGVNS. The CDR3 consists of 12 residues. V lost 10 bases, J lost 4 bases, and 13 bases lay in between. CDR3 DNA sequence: TGTGCCACGAGTGGGGGGGGCACTGAAGCTTTCTTT. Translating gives CATSGGGTEAFF. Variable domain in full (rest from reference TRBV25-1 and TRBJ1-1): EADIYQTPRYLVIGTGKKITLECSQTMGHDKMYWYQQDPGMELHLIHYSYGVNSTEKGDLSSESTVSRIRTEHFPLTLESARPSHTSQYLCATSGGGTEAFFGQGTRLTVV.

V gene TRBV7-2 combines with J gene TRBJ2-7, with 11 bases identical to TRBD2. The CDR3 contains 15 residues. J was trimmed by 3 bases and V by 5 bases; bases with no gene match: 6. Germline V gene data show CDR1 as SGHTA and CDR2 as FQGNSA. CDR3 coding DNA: TGTGCCAGCAGCGGACCTAGCGGGGGGTTCTACGAGCAGTACTTC. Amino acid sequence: CASSGPSGGFYEQYF.

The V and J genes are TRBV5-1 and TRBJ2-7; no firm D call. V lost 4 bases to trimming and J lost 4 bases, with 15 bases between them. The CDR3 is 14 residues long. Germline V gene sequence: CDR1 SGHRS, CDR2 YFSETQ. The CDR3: CASSPLSFLYEQYF. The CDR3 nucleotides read TGCGCCAGCAGCCCCCTGAGTTTTCTTTACGAGCAGTACTTC.

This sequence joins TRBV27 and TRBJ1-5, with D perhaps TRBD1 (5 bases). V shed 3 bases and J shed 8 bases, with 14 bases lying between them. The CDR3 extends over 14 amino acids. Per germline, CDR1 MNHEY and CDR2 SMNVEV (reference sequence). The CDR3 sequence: CASSLVGGREPQHF. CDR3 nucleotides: TGTGCCAGCAGTTTGGTCGGGGGGAGGGAGCCCCAGCATTTT.

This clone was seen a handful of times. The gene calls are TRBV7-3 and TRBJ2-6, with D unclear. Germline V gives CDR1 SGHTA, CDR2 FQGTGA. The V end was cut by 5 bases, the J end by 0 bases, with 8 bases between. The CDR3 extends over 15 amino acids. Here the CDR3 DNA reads TGTGCCAGCAGCGGTGTGAGCTCTGGGGCCAACGTCCTGACTTTC. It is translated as CASSGVSSGANVLTF.

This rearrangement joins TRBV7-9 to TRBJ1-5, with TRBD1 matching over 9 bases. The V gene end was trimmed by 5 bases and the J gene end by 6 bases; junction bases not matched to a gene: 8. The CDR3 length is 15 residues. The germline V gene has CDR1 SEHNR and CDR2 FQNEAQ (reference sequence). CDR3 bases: TGTGCCAGCAGCAGTACAGGGGGCTCTGGTCAGCCCCAGCATTTT. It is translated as CASSSTGGSGQPQHF. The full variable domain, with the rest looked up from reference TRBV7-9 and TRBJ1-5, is DTGVSQNPRHKITKRGQNVTFRCDPISEHNRLYWYRQTLGQGPEFLTYFQNEAQLEKSRLLSDRFSAERPKGSFSTLEIQRTEQGDSAMYLCASSSTGGSGQPQHFGDGTRLSIL.

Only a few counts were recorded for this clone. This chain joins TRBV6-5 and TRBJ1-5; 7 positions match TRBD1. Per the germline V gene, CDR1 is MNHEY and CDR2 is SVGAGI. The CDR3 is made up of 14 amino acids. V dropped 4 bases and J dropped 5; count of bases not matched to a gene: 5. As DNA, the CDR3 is TGTGCCAGCAGTTTAACAGGGGACGATCAGCCCCAGCATTTT. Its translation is CASSLTGDDQPQHF.

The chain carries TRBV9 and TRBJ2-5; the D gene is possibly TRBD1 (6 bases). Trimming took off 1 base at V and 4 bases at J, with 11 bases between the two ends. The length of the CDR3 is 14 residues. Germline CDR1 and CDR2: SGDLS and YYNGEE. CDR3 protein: CASSVSTGTETQYF. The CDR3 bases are TGTGCCAGCAGCGTAAGTACAGGGACAGAGACCCAGTACTTC.

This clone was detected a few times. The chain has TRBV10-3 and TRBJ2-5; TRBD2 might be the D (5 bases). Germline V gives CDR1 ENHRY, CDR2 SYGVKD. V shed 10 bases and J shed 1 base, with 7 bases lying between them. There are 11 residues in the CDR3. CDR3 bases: TGTGCCACCCGGGGCCAAGAGACCCAGTACTTC. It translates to CATRGQETQYF.

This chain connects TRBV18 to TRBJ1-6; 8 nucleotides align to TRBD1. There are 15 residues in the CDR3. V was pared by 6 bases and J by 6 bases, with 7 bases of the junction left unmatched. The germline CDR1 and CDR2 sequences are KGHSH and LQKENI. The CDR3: CASSLWDRINSPLHF. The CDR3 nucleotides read TGTGCCAGCTCTCTTTGGGACAGGATTAATTCACCCCTCCACTTT.

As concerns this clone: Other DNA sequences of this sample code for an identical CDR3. The CDR3 DNA is TGTGCCAGTAGTCGAGACCGAGCCTATGGCTACACCTTC. Amino acid sequence: CASSRDRAYGYTF. The V call is TRBV19, the J call TRBJ1-2; D is undetermined. The germline V and J ends were trimmed by 5 bases and 4 bases, with 11 bases remaining between them. Germline values: CDR1 LNHDA, CDR2 SQIVND (reference sequence). The CDR3 spans 13 residues.

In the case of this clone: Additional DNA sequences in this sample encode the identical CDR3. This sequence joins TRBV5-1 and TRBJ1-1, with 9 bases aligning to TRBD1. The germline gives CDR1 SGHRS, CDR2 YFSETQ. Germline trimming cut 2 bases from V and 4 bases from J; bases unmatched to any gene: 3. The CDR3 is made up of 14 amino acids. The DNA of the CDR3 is TGCGCCAGCAGCTTACAGGGGGCCCGCACTGAAGCTTTCTTT. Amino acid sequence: CASSLQGARTEAFF.